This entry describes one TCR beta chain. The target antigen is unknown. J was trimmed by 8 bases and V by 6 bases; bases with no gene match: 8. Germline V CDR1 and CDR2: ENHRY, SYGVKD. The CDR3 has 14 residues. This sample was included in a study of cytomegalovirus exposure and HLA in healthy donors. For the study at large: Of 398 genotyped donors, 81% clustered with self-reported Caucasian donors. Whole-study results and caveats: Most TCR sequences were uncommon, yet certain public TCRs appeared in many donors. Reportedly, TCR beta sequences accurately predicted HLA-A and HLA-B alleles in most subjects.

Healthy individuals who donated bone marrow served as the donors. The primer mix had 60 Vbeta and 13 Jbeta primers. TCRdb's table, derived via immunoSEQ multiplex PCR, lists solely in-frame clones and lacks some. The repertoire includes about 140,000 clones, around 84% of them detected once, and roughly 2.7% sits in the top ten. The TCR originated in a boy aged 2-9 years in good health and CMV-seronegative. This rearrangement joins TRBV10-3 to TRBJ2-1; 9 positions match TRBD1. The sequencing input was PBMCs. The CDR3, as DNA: TGTGCCATCAGGGGGACAGGGTCTTTCCATGAGCAGTTCTTC. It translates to CAIRGTGSFHEQFF.